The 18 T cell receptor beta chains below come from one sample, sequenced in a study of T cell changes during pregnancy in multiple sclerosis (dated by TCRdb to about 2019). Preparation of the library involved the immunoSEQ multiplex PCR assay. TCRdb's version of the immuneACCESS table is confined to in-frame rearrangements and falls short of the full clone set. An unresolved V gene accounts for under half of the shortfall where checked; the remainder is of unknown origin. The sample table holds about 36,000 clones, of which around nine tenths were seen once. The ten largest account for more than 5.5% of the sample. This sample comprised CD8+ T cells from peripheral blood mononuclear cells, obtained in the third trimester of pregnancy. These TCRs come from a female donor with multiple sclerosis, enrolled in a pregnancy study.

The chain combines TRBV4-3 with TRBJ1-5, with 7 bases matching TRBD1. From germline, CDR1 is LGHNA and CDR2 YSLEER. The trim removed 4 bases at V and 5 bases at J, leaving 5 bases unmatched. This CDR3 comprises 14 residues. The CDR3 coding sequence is TGCGCCAGCAGCCGCGTAACAGGGGATCAGCCCCAGCATTTT. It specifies CASSRVTGDQPQHF.

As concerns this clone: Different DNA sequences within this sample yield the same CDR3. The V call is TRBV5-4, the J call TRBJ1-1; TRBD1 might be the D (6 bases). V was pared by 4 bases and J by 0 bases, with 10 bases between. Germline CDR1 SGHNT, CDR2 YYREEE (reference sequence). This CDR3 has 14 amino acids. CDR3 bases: TGTGCCAGCAGCCTAGGGGGTCTGAACACTGAAGCTTTCTTT. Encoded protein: CASSLGGLNTEAFF. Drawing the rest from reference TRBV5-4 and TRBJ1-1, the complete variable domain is ETGVTQSPTHLIKTRGQQVTLRCSSQSGHNTVSWYQQALGQGPQFIFQYYREEENGRGNFPPRFSGLQFPNYSSELNVNALELDDSALYLCASSLGGLNTEAFFGQGTRLTVV.

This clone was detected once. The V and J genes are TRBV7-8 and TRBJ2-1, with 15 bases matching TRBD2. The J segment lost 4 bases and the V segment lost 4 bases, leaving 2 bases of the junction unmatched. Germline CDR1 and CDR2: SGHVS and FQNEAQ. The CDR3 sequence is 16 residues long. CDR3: CASSWGLAGGYNEQFF. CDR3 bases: TGTGCCAGCAGCTGGGGACTAGCGGGGGGTTACAATGAGCAGTTCTTC.

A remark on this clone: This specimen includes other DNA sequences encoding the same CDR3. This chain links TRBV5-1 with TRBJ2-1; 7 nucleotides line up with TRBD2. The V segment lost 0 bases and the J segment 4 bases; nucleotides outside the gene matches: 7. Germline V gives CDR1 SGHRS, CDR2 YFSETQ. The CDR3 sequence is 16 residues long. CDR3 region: CASSLAGGGPYNEQFF. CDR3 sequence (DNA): TGCGCCAGCAGCTTGGCCGGGGGAGGGCCTTACAATGAGCAGTTCTTC.

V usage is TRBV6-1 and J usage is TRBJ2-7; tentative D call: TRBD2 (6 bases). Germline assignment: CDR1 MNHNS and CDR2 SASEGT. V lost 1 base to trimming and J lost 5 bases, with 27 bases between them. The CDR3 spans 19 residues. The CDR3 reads CASSEGMGFMDYLWDEQYF. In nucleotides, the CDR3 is TGTGCCAGCAGTGAAGGAATGGGATTTATGGACTACCTTTGGGACGAGCAGTACTTC.

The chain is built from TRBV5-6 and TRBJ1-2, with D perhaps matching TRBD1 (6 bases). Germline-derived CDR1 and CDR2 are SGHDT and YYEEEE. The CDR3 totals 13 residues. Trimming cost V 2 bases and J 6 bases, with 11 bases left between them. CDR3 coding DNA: TGTGCCAGCAGCTTCGGGGGGGCTCATGGCTACACCTTC. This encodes CASSFGGAHGYTF.

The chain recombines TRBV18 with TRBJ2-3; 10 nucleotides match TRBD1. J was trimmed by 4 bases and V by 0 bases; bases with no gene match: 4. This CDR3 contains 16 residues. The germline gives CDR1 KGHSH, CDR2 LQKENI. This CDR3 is CASSPPGTGAADTQYF. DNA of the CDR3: TGTGCCAGCTCACCACCAGGGACAGGGGCCGCAGATACGCAGTATTTT.

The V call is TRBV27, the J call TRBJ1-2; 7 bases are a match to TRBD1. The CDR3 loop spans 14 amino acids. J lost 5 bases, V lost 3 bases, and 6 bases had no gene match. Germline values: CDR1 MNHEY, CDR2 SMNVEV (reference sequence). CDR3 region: CASSLEGASYGYTF. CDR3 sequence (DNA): TGTGCCAGCAGTTTGGAGGGGGCAAGTTATGGCTACACCTTC.

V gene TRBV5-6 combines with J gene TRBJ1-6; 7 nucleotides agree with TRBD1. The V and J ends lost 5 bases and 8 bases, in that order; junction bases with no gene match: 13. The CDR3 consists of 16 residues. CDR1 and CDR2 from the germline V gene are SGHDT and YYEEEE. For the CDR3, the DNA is TGTGCCAGCAGTTTCGGGGACAGCTGGGGCGATTCACCCCTCCACTTT. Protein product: CASSFGDSWGDSPLHF.

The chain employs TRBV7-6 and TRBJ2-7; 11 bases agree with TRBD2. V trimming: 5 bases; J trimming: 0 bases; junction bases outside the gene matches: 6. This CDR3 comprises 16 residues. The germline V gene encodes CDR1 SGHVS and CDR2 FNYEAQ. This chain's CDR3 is CASSAGTSGLSYEQYF. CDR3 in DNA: TGTGCCAGCAGCGCCGGGACTAGCGGCCTCTCCTACGAGCAGTACTTC.

The CDR3 region has the DNA TGTGCCTGGAGCCCGAGATATGAAGCTTTCTTT. This sequence encodes CAWSPRYEAFF. The gene calls are TRBV30 and TRBJ1-1; no clear D gene. With 3 bases removed from V and 7 bases from J, the gap between germline ends came to 9 bases. The CDR3 length is 11 residues. Per the germline V gene, CDR1 is GTSNPN and CDR2 is SVGIG (reference sequence).

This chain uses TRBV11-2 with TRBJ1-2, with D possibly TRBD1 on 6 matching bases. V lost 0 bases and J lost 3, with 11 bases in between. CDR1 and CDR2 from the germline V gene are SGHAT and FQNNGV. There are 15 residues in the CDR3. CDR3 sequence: CASSLEPGVYYGYTF. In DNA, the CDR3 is TGTGCCAGCAGCTTAGAGCCAGGGGTCTACTATGGCTACACCTTC.

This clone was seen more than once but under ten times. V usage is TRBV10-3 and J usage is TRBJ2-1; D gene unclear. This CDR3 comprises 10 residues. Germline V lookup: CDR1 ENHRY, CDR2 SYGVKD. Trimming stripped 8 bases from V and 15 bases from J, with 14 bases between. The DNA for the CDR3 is TGTGCCATCTGGCAGGATCGGCGGTTCTTC. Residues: CAIWQDRRFF.

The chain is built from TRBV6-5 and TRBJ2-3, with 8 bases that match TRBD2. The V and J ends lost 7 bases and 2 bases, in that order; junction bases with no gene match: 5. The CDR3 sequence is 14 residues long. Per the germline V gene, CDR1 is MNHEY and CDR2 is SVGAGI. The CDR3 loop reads CASTLAGPTDTQYF. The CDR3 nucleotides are TGTGCCAGCACCCTAGCGGGCCCCACAGATACGCAGTATTTT.

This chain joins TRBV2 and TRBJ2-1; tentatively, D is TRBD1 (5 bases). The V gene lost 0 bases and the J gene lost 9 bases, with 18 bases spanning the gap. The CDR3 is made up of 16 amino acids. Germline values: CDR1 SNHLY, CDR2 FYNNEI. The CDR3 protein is CASSEAGWGGLGEQFF. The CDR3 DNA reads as TGTGCCAGCAGTGAAGCGGGATGGGGCGGTCTGGGTGAGCAGTTCTTC.

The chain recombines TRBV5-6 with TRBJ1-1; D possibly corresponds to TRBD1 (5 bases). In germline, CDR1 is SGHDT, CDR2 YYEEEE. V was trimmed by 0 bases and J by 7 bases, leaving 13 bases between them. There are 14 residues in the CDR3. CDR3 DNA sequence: TGTGCCAGCAGCTTGGCCATGTCGGGGGGTGAAGCTTTCTTT. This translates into CASSLAMSGGEAFF. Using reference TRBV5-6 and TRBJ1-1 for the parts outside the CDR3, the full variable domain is DAGVTQSPTHLIKTRGQQVTLRCSPKSGHDTVSWYQQALGQGPQFIFQYYEEEERQRGNFPDRFSGHQFPNYSSELNVNALLLGDSALYLCASSLAMSGGEAFFGQGTRLTVV.

The CDR3 DNA sequence: TGTGCCAGCAGCGATAAGGTGCGGGCCGGGAACACCGGGGAGCTGTTTTTT. It codes for CASSDKVRAGNTGELFF. V and J are TRBV9 and TRBJ2-2, with a possible D match to TRBD2 (5 bases). V lost 3 bases, J lost 1 base, and 16 bases lay in between. CDR3 length equals 17 residues. The germline V gene encodes CDR1 SGDLS and CDR2 YYNGEE.

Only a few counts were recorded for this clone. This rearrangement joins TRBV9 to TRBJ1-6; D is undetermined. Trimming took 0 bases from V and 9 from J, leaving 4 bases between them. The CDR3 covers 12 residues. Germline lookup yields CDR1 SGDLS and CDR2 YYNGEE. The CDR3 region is CASSVAGSPLHF. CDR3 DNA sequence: TGTGCCAGCAGCGTAGCGGGTTCACCCCTCCACTTT.